The 25 T cell receptor beta chains below all came from one sample that was sequenced in a study of blood T cell repertoires in COVID-19. Here immunoSEQ multiplex PCR was the method, and the copy in TCRdb shows in-frame clones only, minus some. The sample has fewer than 200,000 clones, about four fifths seen once; the top ten hold 10% to 15%. The sample comprised PBMCs or T cells enriched from blood (not recorded which). The source is a man in his fifties or sixties who had recovered from COVID-19.

The chain joins TRBV5-4 to TRBJ1-1, with D possibly TRBD1 on 6 matching bases. Looked up from germline, CDR1 is SGHNT and CDR2 is YYREEE (reference sequence). Trimming took off 0 bases at V and 4 bases at J, with 19 bases between the two ends. The CDR3 is made up of 17 amino acids. CDR3 nucleotides: TGTGCCAGCAGCTTGGGGCCCCAGGGGAGTGGTGCCACTGAAGCTTTCTTT. Its translation: CASSLGPQGSGATEAFF.

The chain joins TRBV30 to TRBJ1-4; tentatively, D is TRBD1 (5 bases). Trimming removed 0 bases from V and 2 bases from J, with 16 bases in between. CDR1 is GTSNPN, CDR2 SVGIG, per germline (reference sequence). The length of the CDR3 is 17 residues. The CDR3 DNA reads as TGTGCCTGGAGTGTCCGAAGCGGGGCCAACACTAATGAAAAACTGTTTTTT. This translates into CAWSVRSGANTNEKLFF. The full variable domain, in which reference TRBV30 and TRBJ1-4 provide the parts outside the CDR3, is SQTIHQWPATLVQPVGSPLSLECTVEGTSNPNLYWYRQAAGRGLQLLFYSVGIGQISSEVPQNLSASRPQDRQFILSSKKLLLSDSGFYLCAWSVRSGANTNEKLFFGSGTQLSVL.

This clone turned up a few times. The chain has TRBV27 and TRBJ1-2, with D perhaps matching TRBD1 (5 bases). Per the germline V gene, CDR1 is MNHEY and CDR2 is SMNVEV (reference sequence). This CDR3 spans 14 amino acids. Deletions cut 3 bases from V and 4 bases from J, with 12 bases between. CDR3 amino acids: CASSLGRGIYGYTF. DNA of the CDR3: TGTGCCAGCAGTTTGGGTAGGGGTATCTATGGCTACACCTTC.

This chain links TRBV5-1 with TRBJ2-1, with TRBD2 matching 7 bases. Germline V gene sequence: CDR1 SGHRS, CDR2 YFSETQ. Unmatched junction bases numbered 4, after V lost 0 bases and J lost 4 bases. The CDR3 is 15 residues long. In DNA form, the CDR3 reads TGCGCCAGCAGCTTGGTGCTAGCGGTATACAATGAGCAGTTCTTC. This gives the protein CASSLVLAVYNEQFF.

This clone was observed a single time. The junction shows a germline mismatch at one end, possibly a read error. The genes are TRBV5-1 and TRBJ1-1, with 10 bases that match TRBD1. This CDR3 contains 15 residues. Germline V lookup: CDR1 SGHRS, CDR2 YFSETQ. The CDR3 sequence is CASRPRQGANNEAFF. As DNA, the CDR3 is TGCGCCAGCAGACCCAGACAGGGGGCAAACAATGAAGCTTTCTTT.

The J gene is TRBJ1-4, the V gene TRBV7-9; D possibly corresponds to TRBD1 (5 bases). The CDR3 loop spans 19 amino acids. The germline CDR1 and CDR2 sequences are SEHNR and FQNEAQ (reference sequence). Trimming shortened V by 4 bases and J by 0 bases, and 21 bases separated the two germline ends. Here the CDR3 DNA reads TGTGCCAGCAGCTACCCCGCGGGGGTGGAAGGGACAACTAATGAAAAACTGTTTTTT. Its translation is CASSYPAGVEGTTNEKLFF.

The CDR3 DNA is TGTGCCACCAGTGATTTCGTAGGGGAAGGCTACACCTTC. Its protein is CATSDFVGEGYTF. This chain links TRBV24-1 with TRBJ1-2, with a possible D match to TRBD1 (5 bases). V was trimmed by 1 base and J by 8 bases, leaving 10 bases between them. Germline CDR1 KGHDR, CDR2 SFDVKD. The CDR3 sequence is 13 residues long.

The rearrangement uses TRBV5-4 and TRBJ1-2; D unclear. The CDR3 consists of 12 residues. Germline lookup yields CDR1 SGHNT and CDR2 YYREEE (reference sequence). V gave up 1 base and J gave up 4 bases, with 5 bases separating them. The CDR3 spells CASSLHGYGYTF. CDR3 bases: TGTGCCAGCAGCTTGCACGGCTATGGCTACACCTTC. Full variable domain (outside the CDR3, taken from reference TRBV5-4 and TRBJ1-2): ETGVTQSPTHLIKTRGQQVTLRCSSQSGHNTVSWYQQALGQGPQFIFQYYREEENGRGNFPPRFSGLQFPNYSSELNVNALELDDSALYLCASSLHGYGYTFGSGTRLTVV.

The rearrangement joins TRBV19 to TRBJ1-2, with a weak D call TRBD1 (6 bases). The CDR3 loop spans 16 amino acids. Trimming stripped 1 base from V and 2 bases from J, with 14 bases between. Germline CDR1 and CDR2: LNHDA and SQIVND (reference sequence). CDR3 amino acids: CASSIAGGTSNYGYTF. CDR3 coding DNA: TGTGCCAGTAGTATAGCGGGGGGCACATCAAACTATGGCTACACCTTC.

The chain couples TRBV6-4 to TRBJ2-5, with 9 bases fitting TRBD1. The CDR3 is 12 amino acids. Germline CDR1 and CDR2: MRHNA and SNTAGT. The CDR3 DNA sequence: TGTGCATCGGGACAGGGCTACGAGACCCAGTACTTC. Its translation is CASGQGYETQYF.

This chain links TRBV19 with TRBJ1-1; 9 bases align to TRBD1. The CDR3 sequence is 12 residues long. CDR1 and CDR2 (germline): LNHDA, SQIVND (reference sequence). Trimming took 5 bases from V and 10 from J; bases not matched to a gene: 5. CDR3 sequence reads: CASSPGQGRAFF. The CDR3 bases are TGTGCCAGTAGTCCGGGACAGGGCAGAGCTTTCTTT.

The chain has TRBV7-2 and TRBJ2-3; no clear D. From germline, CDR1 is SGHTA and CDR2 FQGNSA. The CDR3 has 15 amino acids. With 4 bases removed from V and 1 base from J, the gap between germline ends came to 12 bases. The CDR3, as DNA: TGTGCCAGCAGCTGGTTCGACCGGGGCACAGATACGCAGTATTTT. Amino acids: CASSWFDRGTDTQYF.

The chain recombines TRBV11-1 with TRBJ2-7; possible D gene TRBD1, 8 bases. The CDR3 has 14 residues. Trimming shortened V by 6 bases and J by 5 bases, and 17 bases separated the two germline ends. CDR1 and CDR2 from the germline V gene are SGHAT and FQDESV (reference sequence). The CDR3 region has the DNA TGTGCCAGCAGGGGAGGGGGACAGGTCGACGAGCAGTACTTC. This encodes CASRGGGQVDEQYF.

The V call is TRBV28, the J call TRBJ2-1, with 12 nucleotides matching TRBD2. The CDR3 contains 14 residues. The ends lost 6 bases at V and 7 bases at J; junction bases unmatched: 4. Germline CDR1 reads MDHEN; CDR2 reads SYDVKM. The CDR3 protein is CASRQLAGGNEQFF. CDR3 in DNA: TGTGCCAGCAGACAACTAGCGGGGGGAAATGAGCAGTTCTTC.

The J gene is TRBJ2-3, the V gene TRBV9; D is perhaps TRBD1 (5 bases). V gave up 3 bases and J gave up 2 bases, with 10 bases separating them. CDR3 length equals 14 residues. Germline V gives CDR1 SGDLS, CDR2 YYNGEE. The CDR3 bases are TGTGCCAGCAGCGCTGGACACACCACAGATACGCAGTATTTT. Protein product: CASSAGHTTDTQYF.

The gene calls are TRBV4-3 and TRBJ1-1, with D possibly being TRBD1 (6 bases). The V and J ends lost 3 bases and 6 bases respectively, with 17 bases between them. The CDR3 covers 15 residues. Germline lookup yields CDR1 LGHNA and CDR2 YSLEER. The CDR3 protein is CASSQWAGVFAEAFF. DNA of the CDR3: TGCGCCAGCAGCCAGTGGGCAGGGGTTTTCGCTGAAGCTTTCTTT.

CDR3 region: CASSHLGTFLNEQFF. For the CDR3, the DNA is TGCGCCAGCAGCCACCTCGGGACTTTTTTGAATGAGCAGTTCTTC. This sequence joins TRBV4-1 and TRBJ2-1; D is possibly TRBD2 (6 bases). The CDR3 has 15 residues. Germline CDR1 reads MGHRA; CDR2 reads YSYEKL. V was cut by 3 bases and J by 7 bases, with 16 bases left in between.

The chain combines TRBV7-2 with TRBJ1-1; D is perhaps TRBD1 (6 bases). The CDR3 spans 15 residues. V was trimmed by 5 bases and J by 5 bases, leaving 18 bases between them. From germline, CDR1 is SGHTA and CDR2 FQGNSA. The CDR3 loop is CASSPAGGGATEAFF. The CDR3 DNA is TGTGCCAGCAGCCCGGCGGGAGGGGGGGCAACTGAAGCTTTCTTT.

This clone was counted a single time. The gene calls are TRBV3-1 (or the pseudogene TRBV3-2) and TRBJ2-3; weak D call: TRBD2 (5 bases). The ends were cut back, 1 base at V and 3 bases at J, with 17 bases in the middle. The CDR3 is made up of 17 amino acids. Germline-derived CDR1 and CDR2 are LGHDT and YNNKEL (reference sequence). The chain's CDR3 is CASSQVRGARQTDTQYF. CDR3 DNA: TGTGCCAGCAGCCAAGTACGGGGAGCTCGACAAACAGATACGCAGTATTTT.

Turning to this clone: A much larger clone sits a single nucleotide away, making a read error possible. The sample contains more than one DNA sequence encoding this CDR3. The CDR3 DNA reads TGTGCCAGCAGCTTACCAGGGGGCACTGAAGCTTTCTTT. Its protein product is CASSLPGGTEAFF. V usage is TRBV7-9 and J usage is TRBJ1-1; 7 nucleotides agree with TRBD1. J was trimmed by 4 bases and V by 2 bases; bases with no gene match: 1. The germline CDR1 and CDR2 sequences are SEHNR and FQNEAQ (reference sequence). CDR3 length: 13 residues. Variable domain in full (rest from reference TRBV7-9 and TRBJ1-1): DTGVSQNPRHKITKRGQNVTFRCDPISEHNRLYWYRQTLGQGPEFLTYFQNEAQLEKSRLLSDRFSAERPKGSFSTLEIQRTEQGDSAMYLCASSLPGGTEAFFGQGTRLTVV.

The V gene is TRBV18, the J gene TRBJ2-7; tentative D call: TRBD2 (6 bases). Germline CDR1 and CDR2: KGHSH and LQKENI. Trimming pared 3 bases from V and 1 base from J, leaving 13 bases between. This CDR3 region has 15 residues. The CDR3 spells CASSPQQGGSYEQYF. CDR3 nucleotides: TGTGCCAGCTCACCCCAACAAGGAGGGTCCTACGAGCAGTACTTC.

The count of this clone is one. This sequence joins TRBV30 and TRBJ1-2; unclear D gene. V was trimmed by 7 bases and J by 8 bases, leaving 11 bases between them. There are 10 residues in the CDR3. Germline-derived CDR1 and CDR2 are GTSNPN and SVGIG (reference sequence). The CDR3, as DNA: TGTGCCTTCCGACGGGGAGGCTACACCTTC. It yields the protein CAFRRGGYTF.

The gene calls are TRBV2 and TRBJ1-6; maybe TRBD1 (5 bases). CDR1 SNHLY and CDR2 FYNNEI come from the germline V gene. Trimming cost V 0 bases and J 7 bases, with 7 bases left between them. The CDR3 is 14 amino acids. CDR3 residues: CASSEAGGNSPLHF. In DNA form, the CDR3 reads TGTGCCAGCAGTGAAGCCGGGGGAAATTCACCCCTCCACTTT.

This chain's CDR3 is CASSLDRMAGYTF. The CDR3 DNA follows: TGTGCCAGCAGTTTGGACAGGATGGCTGGCTACACCTTC. The gene calls are TRBV12-3 or TRBV12-4 and TRBJ1-2, with TRBD1 identical over 7 bases. V shed 3 bases, J shed 7 bases, and the junction held 5 bases outside the gene matches. The CDR3 sequence is 13 residues long.

The chain carries TRBV14 and TRBJ1-5; a weak D match, TRBD1 (6 bases). Germline loops: CDR1 SGHDN, CDR2 FVKESK. The CDR3 has 19 amino acids. V lost 4 bases and J 0 bases, leaving 22 bases between the germline ends. CDR3 nucleotides: TGTGCCAGCAGCCCCCTGACAGGCCGTATCCCGTATAGCAATCAGCCCCAGCATTTT. It translates to CASSPLTGRIPYSNQPQHF.